This TCR beta chain was identified during a study of blood T cell repertoires in COVID-19. Clones were sequenced by immunoSEQ multiplex PCR, and TCRdb holds only the in-frame ones, with some missing. The data contain about 120,000 clones, more than 70% of them singletons. This TCR was recovered from a man between 65 and 85 years old with acute or convalescent COVID-19. The sequenced material came from peripheral blood.

The CDR3 sequence: CASSPGGTGANVLTF. The CDR3 nucleotides are TGTGCCAGCTCACCAGGAGGAACTGGGGCCAACGTCCTGACTTTC. The V and J genes are TRBV18 and TRBJ2-6; a possible D gene is TRBD2 (5 bases). The V end lost 2 bases, the J end lost 2 bases, and 7 bases lay between the germline ends. CDR3 length: 15 amino acids. Germline V gene sequence: CDR1 KGHSH, CDR2 LQKENI.